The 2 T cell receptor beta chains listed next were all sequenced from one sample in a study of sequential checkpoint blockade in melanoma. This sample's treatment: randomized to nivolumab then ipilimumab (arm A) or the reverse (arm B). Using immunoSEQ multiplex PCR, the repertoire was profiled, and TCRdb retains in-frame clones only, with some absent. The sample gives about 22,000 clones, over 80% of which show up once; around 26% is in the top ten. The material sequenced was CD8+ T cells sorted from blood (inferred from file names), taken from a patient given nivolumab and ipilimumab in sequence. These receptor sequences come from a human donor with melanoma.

The CDR3 DNA is TGCGCCAGCAGCCAAGAGGGACAAACAAGAATGAACACTGAAGCTTTCTTT. This encodes CASSQEGQTRMNTEAFF. V gene TRBV4-1 combines with J gene TRBJ1-1, with a tentative D call TRBD1 (6 bases). V lost 0 bases and J 0 bases, leaving 14 bases between the germline ends. CDR3 size: 17 residues. In germline, CDR1 is MGHRA, CDR2 YSYEKL.

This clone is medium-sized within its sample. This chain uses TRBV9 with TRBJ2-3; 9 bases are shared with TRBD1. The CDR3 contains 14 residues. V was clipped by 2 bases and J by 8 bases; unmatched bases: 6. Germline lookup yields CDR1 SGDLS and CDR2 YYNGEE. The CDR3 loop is CASSVGDREGTQYF. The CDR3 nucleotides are TGTGCCAGCAGCGTCGGGGACAGGGAAGGTACGCAGTATTTT.